The rows below give T cell receptor beta chains drawn from one sample of a study of cytomegalovirus exposure and HLA in healthy donors. Assay: immunoSEQ multiplex PCR; the TCRdb copy retains only in-frame clones and omits some. The data hold 150,000 to 200,000 clones, with more than 65% observed a single time. The sample comprised PBMCs. The receptors shown here come from a middle-aged man in good health and CMV-seropositive. Each CDR3 is given with its conserved first and last residue. D genes are given only for firm matches. Some rows have no size entry. The others give once, few or many, or a class for an expanded clone.

J: TRBJ2-5; size: few; V: TRBV18; D: TRBD1; CDR3: CASSPLDRGTQETQYF; DNA: TGTGCCAGCTCACCCCTGGACAGGGGGACACAAGAGACCCAGTACTTC
J: TRBJ2-1; size: NA; V: TRBV29-1; D: NA; CDR3: CSVATYNEQFF; DNA: TGCAGCGTTGCCACTTACAATGAGCAGTTCTTC
J: TRBJ1-5; size: NA; V: TRBV6-6; D: TRBD1; CDR3: CASHRDSFKQPQHF; DNA: TGTGCCAGCCACCGGGACAGCTTCAAGCAGCCCCAGCATTTT
J: TRBJ2-1; size: NA; V: TRBV2; D: TRBD2; CDR3: CASSEARREAQGGQFF; DNA: TGTGCCAGCAGTGAAGCGCGGCGGGAGGCCCAAGGCGGGCAGTTCTTC
J: TRBJ1-5; size: NA; V: TRBV2; D: NA; CDR3: CASKRDSNQPQHF; DNA: TGTGCCAGCAAGCGGGATAGCAATCAGCCCCAGCATTTT
J: TRBJ1-1; size: NA; V: TRBV5-1; D: NA; CDR3: CASSWQQGATEAFF; DNA: TGCGCCAGCAGCTGGCAACAGGGTGCCACTGAAGCTTTCTTT
J: TRBJ1-1; size: NA; V: TRBV28; D: TRBD1; CDR3: CASSNNRGPTEAFF; DNA: TGTGCCAGCAGCAACAACAGGGGCCCCACTGAAGCTTTCTTT
J: TRBJ1-2; size: few; V: TRBV5-1; D: NA; CDR3: CASSPGGVNYGYTF; DNA: TGCGCCAGCAGCCCCGGGGGGGTTAACTATGGCTACACCTTC
J: TRBJ1-6; size: NA; V: TRBV6-5; D: NA; CDR3: CASSLLSSYNSPLHF; DNA: TGTGCCAGCAGCCTCCTGAGCTCCTATAATTCACCCCTCCACTTT
J: TRBJ2-3; size: once; V: TRBV5-1; D: NA; CDR3: CASSLDGRVPSTDTQYF; DNA: TGCGCCAGCAGCTTGGACGGGAGAGTCCCGAGCACAGATACGCAGTATTTT
J: TRBJ1-2; size: NA; V: TRBV29-1; D: NA; CDR3: CSVGVSGYGYTF; DNA: TGCAGCGTTGGGGTATCGGGCTATGGCTACACCTTC
J: TRBJ2-7; size: NA; V: TRBV27; D: NA; CDR3: CASSRQNSLYEQYF; DNA: TGTGCCAGCAGCCGACAGAACTCTCTCTACGAGCAGTACTTC